Each of the 17 T cell receptor beta chains below was sequenced from the same sample in a study of cytomegalovirus exposure and HLA in healthy donors. The study ran its PCR with 60 Vbeta and 13 Jbeta primers. Libraries were prepared by immunoSEQ multiplex PCR; TCRdb keeps only in-frame clonotypes and omits some of them. The top ten clones hold more than 2.5% of a sample with some 170,000 clones, approximately 74% of them seen once. The sequenced sample consisted of PBMCs. These TCRs come from a young woman in good health and CMV-seronegative.

V and J are TRBV27 and TRBJ1-6; D unresolved. The germline V gene has CDR1 MNHEY and CDR2 SMNVEV (reference sequence). Trimming removed 3 bases at V and 10 bases at J, with 10 bases between. The CDR3 extends over 13 amino acids. The DNA of the CDR3 is TGTGCCAGCAGTTTCCAGGCGCCCTCACCCCTCCACTTT. Residues: CASSFQAPSPLHF.

The chain carries TRBV4-1 and TRBJ1-1; the D is unclear. The CDR3 is 16 residues long. Germline lookup yields CDR1 MGHRA and CDR2 YSYEKL. V was pared by 1 base and J by 0 bases, with 12 bases between. The CDR3 reads CASSQGFGRMNTEAFF. DNA of the CDR3: TGCGCCAGCAGCCAAGGGTTTGGGAGGATGAACACTGAAGCTTTCTTT.

This clone showed up just a few times. V gene TRBV6-1 combines with J gene TRBJ1-4; 7 bases are shared with TRBD1. CDR3 size: 15 residues. CDR1 MNHNS and CDR2 SASEGT come from the germline V gene. V shed 4 bases and J 3 bases; nucleotides not matched to a gene: 5. The CDR3: CASSASGGPNEKLFF. The CDR3 region has the DNA TGTGCCAGCAGTGCCTCAGGGGGACCTAATGAAAAACTGTTTTTT.

J is TRBJ2-6 and V is TRBV2, with 13 bases identical to TRBD2. CDR1 and CDR2 (germline): SNHLY, FYNNEI. This CDR3 region has 16 residues. The V segment lost 11 bases and the J segment 0 bases; nucleotides outside the gene matches: 4. The CDR3 loop reads CAATSGGSSGANVLTF. CDR3 coding DNA: TGTGCCGCGACTAGCGGGGGGAGCTCTGGGGCCAACGTCCTGACTTTC.

This clone was counted only a few times. V usage is TRBV25-1 and J usage is TRBJ2-1; D possibly corresponds to TRBD2 (6 bases). The germline V gene encodes CDR1 MGHDK and CDR2 SYGVNS. V shed 6 bases and J shed 5 bases, with 20 bases lying between them. The CDR3 covers 16 residues. The CDR3 loop reads CASSSLGGISDNEQFF. The DNA for the CDR3 is TGTGCCAGCAGCTCATTGGGGGGAATTAGTGACAATGAGCAGTTCTTC.

The sample holds one count of this clone. V and J are TRBV9 and TRBJ2-6; D might be TRBD2 (5 bases). CDR1 and CDR2 (germline): SGDLS, YYNGEE. V was cut by 2 bases and J by 4 bases, with 13 bases left in between. The CDR3 contains 16 residues. In DNA, the CDR3 is TGTGCCAGCAGCGTCCTGGACTCGGGGGGGGCCAACGTCCTGACTTTC. Translation gives CASSVLDSGGANVLTF.

The sample holds a few counts of this clone. This chain connects TRBV4-3 to TRBJ1-1; D not resolved. The V and J ends lost 0 bases and 8 bases respectively, with 16 bases between them. The CDR3 spans 15 residues. The germline V gene has CDR1 LGHNA and CDR2 YSLEER. This chain's CDR3 is CASSQDGRGLPEAFF. CDR3 DNA: TGCGCCAGCAGCCAAGATGGTCGAGGCCTCCCCGAAGCTTTCTTT.

This clone occurred once. The V and J genes are TRBV5-4 and TRBJ2-2; the match to TRBD1 covers 7 bases. CDR3 length: 15 residues. CDR1 is SGHNT, CDR2 YYREEE, per germline (reference sequence). V lost 4 bases to trimming and J lost 0 bases; unmatched junction nucleotides: 3. CDR3 coding DNA: TGTGCCAGCAGCCCTGGGACAGCGAACACCGGGGAGCTGTTTTTT. This sequence encodes CASSPGTANTGELFF.

The chain carries TRBV28 and TRBJ1-3; 12 nucleotides line up with TRBD1. This CDR3 comprises 21 residues. Trimming removed 5 bases from V and 0 bases from J; junction bases left unmatched: 17. The V gene's germline CDR1 is MDHEN and CDR2 SYDVKM. CDR3 loop: CASSLTHHRDRGPRSGNTIYF. As DNA, the CDR3 is TGTGCCAGCAGTCTCACCCACCACCGGGACAGGGGGCCTCGCTCTGGAAACACCATATATTTT.

V is TRBV29-1 and J is TRBJ2-5; weak D call: TRBD1 (6 bases). The CDR3 has 12 residues. Trimming stripped 7 bases from V and 1 base from J, with 10 bases between. In germline, CDR1 is SQVTM, CDR2 ANQGSEA. In DNA, the CDR3 is TGCAGCGGGGGGCAGTTCCAAGAGACCCAGTACTTC. This encodes CSGGQFQETQYF. The full variable domain, with the rest looked up from reference TRBV29-1 and TRBJ2-5, is SAVISQKPSRDICQRGTSLTIQCQVDSQVTMMFWYRQQPGQSLTLIATANQGSEATYESGFVIDKFPISRPNLTFSTLTVSNMSPEDSSIYLCSGGQFQETQYFGPGTRLLVL.

A single count supports this clone. The rearrangement joins TRBV19 to TRBJ1-2; perhaps TRBD1 as D (6 bases). Per the germline V gene, CDR1 is LNHDA and CDR2 is SQIVND (reference sequence). V was trimmed by 5 bases and J by 0 bases, leaving 16 bases between them. The CDR3 is made up of 16 amino acids. The CDR3 loop is CASSSPRQDSNYGYTF. CDR3 bases: TGTGCCAGTAGTTCCCCGCGACAGGATTCTAACTATGGCTACACCTTC. Filled out from reference TRBV19 and TRBJ1-2, the complete variable domain reads DGGITQSPKYLFRKEGQNVTLSCEQNLNHDAMYWYRQDPGQGLRLIYYSQIVNDFQKGDIAEGYSVSREKKESFPLTVTSAQKNPTAFYLCASSSPRQDSNYGYTFGSGTRLTVV.

This chain uses TRBV30 with TRBJ2-4; D remains ambiguous. In germline, CDR1 is GTSNPN, CDR2 SVGIG (reference sequence). V was shortened by 3 bases and J by 3 bases, with 9 bases between the two germline ends. The CDR3 has 13 residues. CDR3 nucleotides: TGTGCCTGGAGACCCGGTGGCAAAAACATTCAGTACTTC. This translates into CAWRPGGKNIQYF. The whole variable domain, remainder taken from reference TRBV30 and TRBJ2-4, is SQTIHQWPATLVQPVGSPLSLECTVEGTSNPNLYWYRQAAGRGLQLLFYSVGIGQISSEVPQNLSASRPQDRQFILSSKKLLLSDSGFYLCAWRPGGKNIQYFGAGTRLSVL.

The rearrangement links TRBV28 to TRBJ2-2; 12 bases fit TRBD2. Trimming took 3 bases from V and 8 from J; bases not matched to a gene: 4. This CDR3 is built from 15 residues. Germline V CDR1 and CDR2: MDHEN, SYDVKM. As DNA, the CDR3 is TGTGCCAGCAGTTTTTGGACTAGCGGGGAAGGGGAGCTGTTTTTT. This gives the protein CASSFWTSGEGELFF.

The chain uses TRBV7-9 and TRBJ1-2, with 7 nucleotides matching TRBD1. This CDR3 contains 14 residues. V was pared by 5 bases and J by 4 bases, with 7 bases of the junction left unmatched. Germline CDR1 is SEHNR and CDR2 is FQNEAQ (reference sequence). The DNA for the CDR3 is TGTGCCAGCAGCCCGAAGGGACAGTTCTATGGCTACACCTTC. Its translation is CASSPKGQFYGYTF.

J is TRBJ2-7 and V is TRBV7-9, with D hard to call. CDR1 is SEHNR, CDR2 FQNEAQ, per germline (reference sequence). The CDR3 contains 14 residues. Trimming shortened V by 1 base and J by 0 bases, and 7 bases separated the two germline ends. As DNA, the CDR3 is TGTGCCAGCAGCTTAGGGTCCAGCTCCTACGAGCAGTACTTC. Protein sequence: CASSLGSSSYEQYF.

The V call is TRBV30, the J call TRBJ1-1; D gene uncertain. The germline gives CDR1 GTSNPN, CDR2 SVGIG (reference sequence). V lost 1 base to trimming and J lost 0 bases, with 6 bases between them. This CDR3 region has 13 residues. As DNA, the CDR3 is TGTGCCTGGAGTGGACAAGTGAACACTGAAGCTTTCTTT. It encodes CAWSGQVNTEAFF.

J is TRBJ2-1 and V is TRBV5-1; D might be TRBD1 (6 bases). The CDR3 sequence is 16 residues long. Looked up from germline, CDR1 is SGHRS and CDR2 is YFSETQ. Trimming shortened V by 1 base and J by 7 bases, and 18 bases separated the two germline ends. This CDR3 is CASSLMEQGAGNEQFF. The CDR3 DNA sequence: TGCGCCAGCAGCTTGATGGAACAGGGAGCAGGAAATGAGCAGTTCTTC.